The source of this TCR beta chain is a study of chemoradiotherapy in HPV16-positive cancers. On the study more broadly: Candidate HPV-specific clones and shared TCR motifs came from two HPV16-positive patients.

Broader study findings: Candidate HPV-specific clones and E7-related TCR motifs grew in tumor during treatment.

Samples were taken several times over chemoradiotherapy. The CDR3 runs to 15 residues. Trimming left V 9 bases short and J 0 bases short, with 17 bases between. Germline CDR1 is LNHDA and CDR2 is SQIVND (reference sequence). In regard to this clone: Its antigen is not identified.

The table came from immunoSEQ multiplex PCR; TCRdb's copy has only in-frame clones and leaves some out. The table includes tens of thousands of clones, more than 85% detected once. This sequence originates from a human donor with HPV-associated anogenital cancer. The V call is TRBV19, the J call TRBJ1-1; D is perhaps TRBD1 (5 bases). The starting material was blood, obtained from a patient who underwent chemoradiotherapy. CDR3 DNA sequence: TGTGCCAGCCGTCGGCAGGGCAGTATGAACACTGAAGCTTTCTTT. It translates to CASRRQGSMNTEAFF.